This T cell receptor (beta chain) appears in the sequencing data of a study of response to subunit inactivated influenza vaccine. Ten or more counts support this clonotype. V lost 4 bases, J lost 7 bases, and 16 bases lay in between. Per germline, CDR1 LGHNA and CDR2 YSLEER. The CDR3 is made up of 15 amino acids. TCRdb called the RT-PCR reads again in MiXCR, with one record for every CDR3 protein. The sample lists 180,000 or so distinct CDR3 sequences, approximately 12% occurring once. These data also featured in a second study, about T cells expressing NK-cell markers. This second report adds: Template switching by 5'RACE with UMIs generated the TCR beta cDNA. CD3+CD56+NKG2C+, CD3+CD56+NKG2C- and CD3+CD56-NKG2C+ T cells, once sorted, supplied the TCR beta repertoires. Over 5 donors carried dominant NKG2C+ clonotypes that made up roughly 1.0-8% of their CD8+ T cells. Several donors' CD3+CD56-NKG2C+ cells were dominated by the same clonotypes. Whether expanded NKG2C+ T cell clones were HCMV specific stayed uncertain.

The material sequenced was CD8+ T cells sorted from PBMCs, taken about 12 days after vaccination. This chain connects TRBV4-3 to TRBJ1-4; no clear D gene. The sequence was collected from a man aged 50 or older who received an inactivated influenza vaccine. The CDR3 region is CASSRSPVSGEKLFF. Here the CDR3 DNA reads TGCGCCAGCAGCCGTTCCCCGGTCTCGGGTGAAAAACTGTTTTTT.